The following is a T cell receptor (beta chain) sequence with its context. Antigen specificity is unknown. Among CD8+ T cells, TPEX were CCR7+ PD-1+ TIGIT+ early memory cells with exhausted-like traits. The CDR3 has 14 residues. The germline V gene encodes CDR1 SGHRS and CDR2 YFSETQ. The entry originates in a study of human CD8 memory T cell subsets. General study findings and limits: Stem-like memory and precursor exhausted T cell repertoires had very little in common with each other.

UMI-labeled 5' RACE generated the TCR beta libraries. Reprocessing the 5' RACE reads, TCRdb reports a single entry for every CDR3 protein and omits DNA. The clone table shows about 6,500 distinct CDR3 sequences, with the ten largest holding about a fifth. The J gene is TRBJ2-7, the V gene TRBV5-1; TCRdb picks TRBD2, but there is no DNA to check that call. This sequence was found in a human donor in good health. The specimen sequenced was CD8+ T cells from PBMCs. The CDR3 protein is CASSLVEGSYEQYF. Combining the CDR3 with reference TRBV5-1 and TRBJ2-7 gives the whole variable domain KAGVTQTPRYLIKTRGQQVTLSCSPISGHRSVSWYQQTPGQGLQFLFEYFSETQRNKGNFPGRFSGRQFSNSRSEMNVSTLELGDSALYLCASSLVEGSYEQYFGPGTRLTVT.